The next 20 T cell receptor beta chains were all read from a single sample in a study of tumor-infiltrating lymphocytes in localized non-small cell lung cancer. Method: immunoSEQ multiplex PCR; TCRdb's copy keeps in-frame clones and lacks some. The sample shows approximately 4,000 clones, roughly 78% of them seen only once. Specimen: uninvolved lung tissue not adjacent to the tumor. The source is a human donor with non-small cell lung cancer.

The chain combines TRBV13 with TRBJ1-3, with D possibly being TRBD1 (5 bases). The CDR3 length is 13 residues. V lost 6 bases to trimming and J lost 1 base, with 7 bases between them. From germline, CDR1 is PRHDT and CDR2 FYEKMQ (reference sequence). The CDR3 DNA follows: TGTGCCAGCAGGGGGCGATCTGGAAACACCATATATTTT. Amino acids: CASRGRSGNTIYF.

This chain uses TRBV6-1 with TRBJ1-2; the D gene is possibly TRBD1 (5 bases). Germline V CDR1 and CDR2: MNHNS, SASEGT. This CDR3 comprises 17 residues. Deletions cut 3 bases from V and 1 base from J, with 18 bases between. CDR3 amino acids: CASSDGRGGLINYGYTF. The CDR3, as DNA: TGTGCCAGCAGTGATGGGCGGGGGGGATTGATTAACTATGGCTACACCTTC.

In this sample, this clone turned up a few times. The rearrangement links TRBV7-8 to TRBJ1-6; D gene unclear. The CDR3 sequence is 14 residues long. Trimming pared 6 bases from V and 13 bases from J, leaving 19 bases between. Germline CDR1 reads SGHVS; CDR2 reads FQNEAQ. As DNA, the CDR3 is TGTGCCAGCAGTTCAAGGACGGATATGACTCCCCTCCACTTT. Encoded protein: CASSSRTDMTPLHF.

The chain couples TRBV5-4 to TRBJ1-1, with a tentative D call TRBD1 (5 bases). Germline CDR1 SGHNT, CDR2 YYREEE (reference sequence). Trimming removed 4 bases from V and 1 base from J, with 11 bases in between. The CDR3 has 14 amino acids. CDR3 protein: CASSPTDRNTEAFF. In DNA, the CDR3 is TGTGCCAGCAGCCCGACAGATAGGAACACTGAAGCTTTCTTT.

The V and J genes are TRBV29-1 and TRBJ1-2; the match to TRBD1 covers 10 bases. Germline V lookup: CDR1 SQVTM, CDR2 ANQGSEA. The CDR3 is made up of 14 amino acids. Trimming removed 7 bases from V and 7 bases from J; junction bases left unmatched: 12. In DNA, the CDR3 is TGCAGCGCCGGTCCCGGGACAGGGGATACTGGCTACACCTTC. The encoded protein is CSAGPGTGDTGYTF.

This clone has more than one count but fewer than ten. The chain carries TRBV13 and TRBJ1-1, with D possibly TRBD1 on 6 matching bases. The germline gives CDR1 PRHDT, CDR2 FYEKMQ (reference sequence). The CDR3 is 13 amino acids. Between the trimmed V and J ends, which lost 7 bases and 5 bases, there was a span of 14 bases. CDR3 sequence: CASTAPQGTEAFF. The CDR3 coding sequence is TGTGCCAGCACCGCTCCACAGGGTACTGAAGCTTTCTTT.

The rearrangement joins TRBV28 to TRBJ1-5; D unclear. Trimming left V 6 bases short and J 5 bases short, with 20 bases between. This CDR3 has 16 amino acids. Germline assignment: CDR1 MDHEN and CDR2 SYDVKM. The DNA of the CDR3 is TGTGCCAGCAGGGGGTCCCTCTCGTACCACGATCAGCCCCAGCATTTT. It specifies CASRGSLSYHDQPQHF. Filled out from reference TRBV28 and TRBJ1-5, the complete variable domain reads DVKVTQSSRYLVKRTGEKVFLECVQDMDHENMFWYRQDPGLGLRLIYFSYDVKMKEKGDIPEGYSVSREKKERFSLILESASTNQTSMYLCASRGSLSYHDQPQHFGDGTRLSIL.

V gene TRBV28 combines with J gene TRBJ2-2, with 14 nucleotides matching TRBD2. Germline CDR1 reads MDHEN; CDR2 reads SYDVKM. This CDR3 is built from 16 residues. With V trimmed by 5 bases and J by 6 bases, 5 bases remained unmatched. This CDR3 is CASSLGLAGGPGELFF. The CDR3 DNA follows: TGTGCCAGCAGTCTTGGACTAGCGGGAGGACCCGGGGAGCTGTTTTTT. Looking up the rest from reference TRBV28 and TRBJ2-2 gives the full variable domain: DVKVTQSSRYLVKRTGEKVFLECVQDMDHENMFWYRQDPGLGLRLIYFSYDVKMKEKGDIPEGYSVSREKKERFSLILESASTNQTSMYLCASSLGLAGGPGELFFGEGSRLTVL.

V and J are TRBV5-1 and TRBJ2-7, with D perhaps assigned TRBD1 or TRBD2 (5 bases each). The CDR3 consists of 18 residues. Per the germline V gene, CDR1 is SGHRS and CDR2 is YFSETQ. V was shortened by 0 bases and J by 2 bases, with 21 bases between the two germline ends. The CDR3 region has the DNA TGCGCCAGCAGCTTGGGGCCCGGTCGTGGGGACGGGGCCTACGAGCAGTACTTC. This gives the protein CASSLGPGRGDGAYEQYF.

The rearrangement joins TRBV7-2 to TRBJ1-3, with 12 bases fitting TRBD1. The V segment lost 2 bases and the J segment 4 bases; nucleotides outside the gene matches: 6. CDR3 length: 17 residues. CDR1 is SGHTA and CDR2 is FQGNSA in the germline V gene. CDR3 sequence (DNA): TGTGCCAGCAGCTTAAGATGGGACAGGGGGCCAGGAAACACCATATATTTT. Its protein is CASSLRWDRGPGNTIYF.

CDR3 sequence reads: CASSGRLWDEKLFF. CDR3 DNA: TGTGCCAGCAGTGGACGTTTATGGGATGAAAAACTGTTTTTT. V and J are TRBV6-1 and TRBJ1-4; no clear D gene. The CDR3 extends over 14 amino acids. CDR1 and CDR2 (germline): MNHNS, SASEGT. Trimming removed 4 bases at V and 6 bases at J, with 12 bases between.

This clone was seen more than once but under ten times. The DNA of the CDR3 is TGTGCCTGGAAGGGGTTGGGGAACACCATATATTTT. Protein product: CAWKGLGNTIYF. J is TRBJ1-3 and V is TRBV30; a possible D gene is TRBD1 (5 bases). The germline V gene has CDR1 GTSNPN and CDR2 SVGIG (reference sequence). Trimming pared 4 bases from V and 7 bases from J, leaving 11 bases between. CDR3 length: 12 residues.

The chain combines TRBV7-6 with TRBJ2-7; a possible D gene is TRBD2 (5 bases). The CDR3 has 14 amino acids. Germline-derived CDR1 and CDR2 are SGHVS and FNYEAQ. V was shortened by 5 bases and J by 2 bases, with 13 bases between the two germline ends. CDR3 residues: CASSPGMEAYEQYF. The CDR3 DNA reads TGTGCCAGCAGCCCTGGGATGGAGGCCTACGAGCAGTACTTC. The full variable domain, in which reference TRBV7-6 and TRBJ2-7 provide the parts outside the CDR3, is GAGVSQSPRYKVTKRGQDVALRCDPISGHVSLYWYRQALGQGPEFLTYFNYEAQQDKSGLPNDRFSAERPEGSISTLTIQRTEQRDSAMYRCASSPGMEAYEQYFGPGTRLTVT.

The CDR3 spells CASGGPGTANTEAFF. The CDR3 DNA follows: TGTGCCAGCGGGGGTCCCGGGACAGCGAACACTGAAGCTTTCTTT. The chain uses TRBV6-1 and TRBJ1-1, with TRBD1 matching over 7 bases. Germline assignment: CDR1 MNHNS and CDR2 SASEGT. The CDR3 is 15 amino acids. Trimming removed 8 bases from V and 1 base from J; junction bases left unmatched: 10.

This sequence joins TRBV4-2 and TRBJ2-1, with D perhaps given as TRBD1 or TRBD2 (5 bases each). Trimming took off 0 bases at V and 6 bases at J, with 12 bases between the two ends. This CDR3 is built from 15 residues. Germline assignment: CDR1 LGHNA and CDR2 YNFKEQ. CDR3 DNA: TGTGCCAGCAGCCAAGATTGGTGGGGACCCAATGAGCAGTTCTTC. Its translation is CASSQDWWGPNEQFF.

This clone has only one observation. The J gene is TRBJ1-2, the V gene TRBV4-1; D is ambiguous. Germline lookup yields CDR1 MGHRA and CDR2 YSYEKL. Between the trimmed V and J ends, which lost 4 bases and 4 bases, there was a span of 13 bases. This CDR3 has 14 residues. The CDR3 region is CASSPTDTGYGYTF. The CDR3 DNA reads TGCGCCAGCAGCCCTACAGATACGGGCTATGGCTACACCTTC.

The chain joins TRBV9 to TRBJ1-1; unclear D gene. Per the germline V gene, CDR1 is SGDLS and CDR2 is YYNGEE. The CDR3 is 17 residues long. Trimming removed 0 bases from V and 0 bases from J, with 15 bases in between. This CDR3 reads CASSVEGFSGVNTEAFF. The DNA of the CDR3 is TGTGCCAGCAGCGTAGAGGGATTTTCTGGGGTGAACACTGAAGCTTTCTTT.

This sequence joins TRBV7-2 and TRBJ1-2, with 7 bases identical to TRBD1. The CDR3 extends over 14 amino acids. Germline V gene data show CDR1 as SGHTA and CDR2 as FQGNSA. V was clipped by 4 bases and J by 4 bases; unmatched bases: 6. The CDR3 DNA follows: TGTGCCAGCAGCTCAAACGACAGGGTCTATGGCTACACCTTC. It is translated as CASSSNDRVYGYTF. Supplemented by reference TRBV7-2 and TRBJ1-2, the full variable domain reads GAGVSQSPSNKVTEKGKDVELRCDPISGHTALYWYRQSLGQGLEFLIYFQGNSAPDKSGLPSDRFSAERTGGSVSTLTIQRTQQEDSAVYLCASSSNDRVYGYTFGSGTRLTVV.

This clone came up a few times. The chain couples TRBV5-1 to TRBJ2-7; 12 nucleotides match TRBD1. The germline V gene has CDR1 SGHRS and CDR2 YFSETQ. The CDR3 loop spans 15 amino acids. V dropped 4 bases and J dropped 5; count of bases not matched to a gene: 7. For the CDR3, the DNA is TGCGCCAGCAGCACGGGACAGGGGGCAACCCACGAGCAGTACTTC. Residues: CASSTGQGATHEQYF.

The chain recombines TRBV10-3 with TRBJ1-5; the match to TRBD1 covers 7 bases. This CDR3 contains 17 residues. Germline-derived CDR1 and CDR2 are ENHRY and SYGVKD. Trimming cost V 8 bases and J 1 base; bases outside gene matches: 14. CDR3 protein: CAIGTAGDGQSNQPQHF. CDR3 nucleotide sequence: TGTGCCATCGGGACAGCAGGGGACGGGCAGAGCAATCAGCCCCAGCATTTT.